This T cell receptor beta chain emerged from a study of early T cells in non-severe SARS-CoV-2 infection. Germline-derived CDR1 and CDR2 are MDHEN and SYDVKM. J was trimmed by 8 bases and V by 6 bases; bases with no gene match: 8. CDR3 length: 14 amino acids. Overall study findings and caveats: Anti-spike CD8 specificities were favored by VDJdb matching, whose results missed private and CD4 specificities.

This clonotype was seen more than once but under ten times. Antigen unknown. Each cDNA molecule carried a unique molecular identifier. Via MiXCR, TCRdb re-called the 5' RACE reads, giving one row per CDR3 protein. The sample contains about 70,000 distinct CDR3 sequences, 9% to 10% of which appear only once. The starting material was whole blood, obtained at baseline. This sequence was found in an adult who was a healthcare worker with PCR-confirmed SARS-CoV-2 infection or an uninfected control (not recorded which). This rearrangement joins TRBV28 to TRBJ1-2; 11 nucleotides agree with TRBD1. CDR3: CASRPGQGAGGYTF. The DNA of the CDR3 is TGTGCCAGCAGGCCAGGACAGGGGGCTGGCGGCTACACCTTC.